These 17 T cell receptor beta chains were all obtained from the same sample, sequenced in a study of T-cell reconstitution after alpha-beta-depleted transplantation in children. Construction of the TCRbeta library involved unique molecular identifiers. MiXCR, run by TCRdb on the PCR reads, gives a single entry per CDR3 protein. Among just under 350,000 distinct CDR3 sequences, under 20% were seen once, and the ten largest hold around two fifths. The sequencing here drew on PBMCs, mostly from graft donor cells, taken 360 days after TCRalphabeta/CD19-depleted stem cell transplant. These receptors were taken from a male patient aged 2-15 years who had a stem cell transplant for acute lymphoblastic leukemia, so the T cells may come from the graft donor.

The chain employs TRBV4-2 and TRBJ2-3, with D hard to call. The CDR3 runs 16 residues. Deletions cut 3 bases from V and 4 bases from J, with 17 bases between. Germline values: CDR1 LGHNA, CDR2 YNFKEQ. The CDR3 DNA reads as TGTGCCAGCAGCCATACTCCGGGTCCTGGAGCAGATACGCAGTATTTT. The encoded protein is CASSHTPGPGADTQYF.

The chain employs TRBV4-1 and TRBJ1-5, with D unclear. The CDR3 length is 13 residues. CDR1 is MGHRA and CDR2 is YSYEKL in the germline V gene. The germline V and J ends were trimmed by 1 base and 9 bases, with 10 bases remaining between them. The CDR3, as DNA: TGCGCCAGCAGCCAAGGTCGGGGAGGGCCCCAGCATTTT. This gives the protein CASSQGRGGPQHF.

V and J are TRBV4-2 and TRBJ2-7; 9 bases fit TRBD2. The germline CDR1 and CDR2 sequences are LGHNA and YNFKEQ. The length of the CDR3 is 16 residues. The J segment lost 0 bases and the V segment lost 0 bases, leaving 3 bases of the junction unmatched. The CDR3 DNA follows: TGTGCCAGCAGCCAAGAGGCGGGAGGGATCTCCTACGAGCAGTACTTC. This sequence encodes CASSQEAGGISYEQYF.

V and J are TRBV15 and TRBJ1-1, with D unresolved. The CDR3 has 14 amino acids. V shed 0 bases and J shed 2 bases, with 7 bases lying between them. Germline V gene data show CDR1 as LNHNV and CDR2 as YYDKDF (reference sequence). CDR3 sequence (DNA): TGTGCCACCAGCAGAGATTATAGAAACACTGAAGCTTTCTTT. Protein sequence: CATSRDYRNTEAFF. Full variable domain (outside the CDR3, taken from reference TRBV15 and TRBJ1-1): DAMVIQNPRYQVTQFGKPVTLSCSQTLNHNVMYWYQQKSSQAPKLLFHYYDKDFNNEADTPDNFQSRRPNTSFCFLDIRSPGLGDTAMYLCATSRDYRNTEAFFGQGTRLTVV.

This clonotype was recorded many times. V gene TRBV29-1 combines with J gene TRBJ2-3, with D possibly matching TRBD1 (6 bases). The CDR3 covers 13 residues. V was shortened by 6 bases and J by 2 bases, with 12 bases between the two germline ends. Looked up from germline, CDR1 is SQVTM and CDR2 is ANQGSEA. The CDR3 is CSVMTGYTDTQYF. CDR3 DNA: TGCAGCGTAATGACAGGATACACAGATACGCAGTATTTT.

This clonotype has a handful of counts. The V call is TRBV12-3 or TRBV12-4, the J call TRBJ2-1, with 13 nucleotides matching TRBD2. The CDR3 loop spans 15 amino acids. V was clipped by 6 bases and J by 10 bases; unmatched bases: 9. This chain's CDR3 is CASRPGLAGVGEQFF. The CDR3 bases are TGTGCCAGCAGGCCAGGACTAGCGGGAGTTGGCGAGCAGTTCTTC.

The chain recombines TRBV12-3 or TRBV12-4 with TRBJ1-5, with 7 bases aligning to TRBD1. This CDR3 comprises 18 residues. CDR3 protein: CTFSLARDRSPWPQPQHF. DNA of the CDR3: TGTACCTTCAGTTTAGCCCGGGACAGATCTCCGTGGCCCCAGCCCCAGCATTTT.

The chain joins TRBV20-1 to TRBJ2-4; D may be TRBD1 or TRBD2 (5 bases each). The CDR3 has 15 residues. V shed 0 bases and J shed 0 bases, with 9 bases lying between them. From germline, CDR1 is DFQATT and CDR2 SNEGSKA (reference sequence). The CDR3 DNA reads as TGCAGTGCTAGAGAACCAGGGAGAGCCAAAAACATTCAGTACTTC. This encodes CSAREPGRAKNIQYF.

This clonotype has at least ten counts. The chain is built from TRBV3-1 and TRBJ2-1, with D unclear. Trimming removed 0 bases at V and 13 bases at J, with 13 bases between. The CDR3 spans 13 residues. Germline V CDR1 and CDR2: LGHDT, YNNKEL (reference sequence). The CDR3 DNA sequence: TGTGCCAGCAGCCAAGATTTGGTAGCTAGACAGTTCTTC. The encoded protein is CASSQDLVARQFF.

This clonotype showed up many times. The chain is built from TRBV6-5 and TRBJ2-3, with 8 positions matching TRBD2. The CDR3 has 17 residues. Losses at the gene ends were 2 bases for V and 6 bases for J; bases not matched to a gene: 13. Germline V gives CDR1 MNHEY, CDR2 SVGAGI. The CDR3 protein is CASSYTYSGMGGDTQYF. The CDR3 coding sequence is TGTGCCAGCAGTTACACCTATAGCGGGATGGGAGGGGATACGCAGTATTTT.

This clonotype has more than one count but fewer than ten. CDR3 sequence: CASSTALAEVTDTQYF. DNA for the CDR3: TGTGCCAGCAGTACAGCCCTAGCGGAGGTCACAGATACGCAGTATTTT. This chain uses TRBV12-3 or TRBV12-4 with TRBJ2-3; TRBD2 matches 7 bases. The CDR3 runs 16 residues. J lost 2 bases, V lost 5 bases, and 10 bases had no gene match.

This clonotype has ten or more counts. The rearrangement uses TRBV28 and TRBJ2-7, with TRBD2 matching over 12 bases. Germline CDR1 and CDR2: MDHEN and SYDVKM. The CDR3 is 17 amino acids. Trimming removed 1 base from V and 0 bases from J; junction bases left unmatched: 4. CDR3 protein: CASSLLLGLAGSYEQYF. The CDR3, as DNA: TGTGCCAGCAGTTTATTGTTGGGACTAGCGGGCTCCTACGAGCAGTACTTC.

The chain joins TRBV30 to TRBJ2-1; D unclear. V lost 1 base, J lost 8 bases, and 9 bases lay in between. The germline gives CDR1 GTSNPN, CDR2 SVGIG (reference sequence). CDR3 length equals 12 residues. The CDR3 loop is CAWSEASHEQFF. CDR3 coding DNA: TGTGCCTGGAGTGAGGCGTCCCATGAGCAGTTCTTC.

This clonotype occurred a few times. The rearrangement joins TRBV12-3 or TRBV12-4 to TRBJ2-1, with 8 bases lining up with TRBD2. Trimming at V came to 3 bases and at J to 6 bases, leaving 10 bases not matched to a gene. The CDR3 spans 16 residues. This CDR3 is CASSFAGRGGLNEQFF. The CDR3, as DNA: TGTGCCAGCAGTTTTGCCGGGAGGGGGGGACTCAATGAGCAGTTCTTC.

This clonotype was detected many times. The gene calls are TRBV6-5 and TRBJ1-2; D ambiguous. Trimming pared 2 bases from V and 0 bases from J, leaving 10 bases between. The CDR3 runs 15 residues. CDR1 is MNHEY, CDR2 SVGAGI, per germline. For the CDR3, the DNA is TGTGCCAGCAGTTACGGGCCAGTCTCTAACTATGGCTACACCTTC. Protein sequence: CASSYGPVSNYGYTF.

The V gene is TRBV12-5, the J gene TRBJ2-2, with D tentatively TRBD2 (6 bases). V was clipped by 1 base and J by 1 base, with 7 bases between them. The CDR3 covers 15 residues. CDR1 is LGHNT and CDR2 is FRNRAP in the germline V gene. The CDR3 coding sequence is TGTGCTAGTGGTTTGGGAGCGGGGAACACCGGGGAGCTGTTTTTT. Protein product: CASGLGAGNTGELFF. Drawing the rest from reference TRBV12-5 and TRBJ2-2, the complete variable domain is DARVTQTPRHKVTEMGQEVTMRCQPILGHNTVFWYRQTMMQGLELLAYFRNRAPLDDSGMPKDRFSAEMPDATLATLKIQPSEPRDSAVYFCASGLGAGNTGELFFGEGSRLTVL.

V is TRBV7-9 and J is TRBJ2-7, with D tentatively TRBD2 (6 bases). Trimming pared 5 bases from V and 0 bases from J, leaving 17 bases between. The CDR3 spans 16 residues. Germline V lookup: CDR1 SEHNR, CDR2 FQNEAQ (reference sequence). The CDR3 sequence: CASSPQRSGPSYEQYF. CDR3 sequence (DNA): TGTGCCAGCAGCCCCCAGAGGAGCGGGCCCTCCTACGAGCAGTACTTC.